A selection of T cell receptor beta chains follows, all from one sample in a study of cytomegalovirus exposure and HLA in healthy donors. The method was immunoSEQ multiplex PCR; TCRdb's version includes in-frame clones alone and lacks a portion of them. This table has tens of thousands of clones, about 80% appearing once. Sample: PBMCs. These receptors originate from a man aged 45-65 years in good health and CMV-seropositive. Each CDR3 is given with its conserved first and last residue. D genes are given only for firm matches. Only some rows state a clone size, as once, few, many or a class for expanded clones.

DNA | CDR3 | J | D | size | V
TGCGCCAGCAGCCCGGGGACAGGGGGACGGACTGAAGCTTTCTTT | CASSPGTGGRTEAFF | TRBJ1-1 | TRBD1 | few | TRBV5-1
TGTGCCAGCAGCGCCTCACAGGGACACCGAGATACGCAGTATTTT | CASSASQGHRDTQYF | TRBJ2-3 | - | - | TRBV9
TGTGCCTGGAGTTGGGGACTAGGCCCCTACGAGGAGTACTTC | CAWSWGLGPYEEYF | TRBJ2-7 | TRBD2 | - | TRBV30
TGCGCCAGCAGCCGCAGGGGACAGGGCACTGAAGCTTTCTTT | CASSRRGQGTEAFF | TRBJ1-1 | TRBD1 | - | TRBV4-3
TGTGCCAGAAGCCAGAAGGACTTTCCCCCTAGGGGCTACACCTTC | CARSQKDFPPRGYTF | TRBJ1-2 | - | - | TRBV5-3
TGTGCCAGCAGTTTCCAGGGGGTAGGAAATACGCAGTATTTT | CASSFQGVGNTQYF | TRBJ2-3 | TRBD1 | - | TRBV27
TGTGCCAGCAGCAATGACGAGGGAAGAGGAGCGCAGTTCTTC | CASSNDEGRGAQFF | TRBJ2-1 | - | - | TRBV28
TGTGCCAGCTGCCAAAGGGACAGCCGCACAGATACGCAGTATTTT | CASCQRDSRTDTQYF | TRBJ2-3 | TRBD1 | few | TRBV27
TGTGCCAGCAGCCTGGACAGACTGAACACTGAAGCTTTCTTT | CASSLDRLNTEAFF | TRBJ1-1 | - | - | TRBV7-2
TGTGCCAGCAGCTCGGGACTCTACTATGGCTACACCTTC | CASSSGLYYGYTF | TRBJ1-2 | - | - | TRBV7-9
TGCGCCAGCAGCCAGGAGGGGGCCACTGAAGCTTTCTTT | CASSQEGATEAFF | TRBJ1-1 | TRBD1 | - | TRBV4-3
TGCGCCAGCAGCGTCTACAGGGGCAACTATGGCTACACCTTC | CASSVYRGNYGYTF | TRBJ1-2 | TRBD1 | - | TRBV5-1
TGCAGCGTTTCCTCGGGACAAATCTACGAGCAGTACTTC | CSVSSGQIYEQYF | TRBJ2-7 | - | - | TRBV29-1
TGTGCCAGCTCACCACCGGGGACAGGGGTGTCTGGGGCCAACGTCCTGACTTTC | CASSPPGTGVSGANVLTF | TRBJ2-6 | TRBD1 | - | TRBV18
TGTGCCAGCAGGATCCTTCAGGGTCTGAACACTGAAGCTTTCTTT | CASRILQGLNTEAFF | TRBJ1-1 | - | - | TRBV6-5
TGTGCCAGCAGCTCCCCACTGTGGAGTAGCGGGCCGACAGATACGCAGTATTTT | CASSSPLWSSGPTDTQYF | TRBJ2-3 | TRBD2 | - | TRBV11-2
TGTGCCTGGACGGGACTAGCGGGAGTAAGGAAGACCACCCAGTACTTC | CAWTGLAGVRKTTQYF | TRBJ2-5 | TRBD2 | - | TRBV30
TGTGCCAGCAGCTCCGGACTAGCGGGGGCCGTGGCCTCCGAGCAGTTCTTC | CASSSGLAGAVASEQFF | TRBJ2-1 | TRBD2 | - | TRBV9
TGTGCCAGCAGGATCCGTGGGACAGGGTTCTCCAATGAGCAGTTCTTC | CASRIRGTGFSNEQFF | TRBJ2-1 | TRBD1 | - | TRBV7-9
TGTGCCAGTACAGAGATGAACACTGAAGCTTTCTTT | CASTEMNTEAFF | TRBJ1-1 | - | - | TRBV28
TGTGCCAGCAGTTTACGTACAGCGGGAAAAGAGACCCAGTACTTC | CASSLRTAGKETQYF | TRBJ2-5 | TRBD2 | - | TRBV28
TGTGCCAGCAGTGACCCTTCCCCCGGGACTAGCGGGAGAGATACGCAGTATTTT | CASSDPSPGTSGRDTQYF | TRBJ2-3 | TRBD2 | - | TRBV28
TGCGCCAGCAGCTACGGGACAGGGGTCGAGGATGGCTACACCTTC | CASSYGTGVEDGYTF | TRBJ1-2 | TRBD1 | - | TRBV4-3
TGTGCCAGCAGCTTAGCTCGACCGGGACAGGGGACAGATACGCAGTATTTT | CASSLARPGQGTDTQYF | TRBJ2-3 | TRBD1 | few | TRBV7-9
TGTGCCAGCAGTCAGGGCAATCAGCCCCAGCATTTT | CASSQGNQPQHF | TRBJ1-5 | - | many | TRBV7-2
TGTGCCAGTAGTACCCGCGGGGCTGGAAACACCATATATTTT | CASSTRGAGNTIYF | TRBJ1-3 | - | - | TRBV19
TGCAGCGCAGACGACCAAGCGAAATATGAAGCTTTCTTT | CSADDQAKYEAFF | TRBJ1-1 | - | - | TRBV29-1
TGTGCCAGCAGTGCAGCCGGAGCGGGGGGGCTGGTGTCACTCGAAAATGAGCAGTTCTTC | CASSAAGAGGLVSLENEQFF | TRBJ2-1 | TRBD2 | - | TRBV2
TGTGCCAGCAGACAGCCGGGACTCAGAACAGATACGCAGTATTTT | CASRQPGLRTDTQYF | TRBJ2-3 | - | - | TRBV7-3
TGTGCCAGCTCACGTGGGGCCAATGCCTACGAGCAGTACTTC | CASSRGANAYEQYF | TRBJ2-7 | - | - | TRBV18
TGTGCCAGCAGCGTTCCCGGGACAGCGTATGGCTACACCTTC | CASSVPGTAYGYTF | TRBJ1-2 | TRBD1 | few | TRBV9
TGTGCCAGCAGCTTTACTAGCGGGGACGGTGAGCAGTTCTTC | CASSFTSGDGEQFF | TRBJ2-1 | TRBD2 | - | TRBV7-9
TGTGCCAGCAGGGACCGGGACACCAATCAGCCCCAGCATTTT | CASRDRDTNQPQHF | TRBJ1-5 | - | - | TRBV2
TGTGCCAGCAGCCAGGGGACTAGCGGGAGTGAGACCCAGTACTTC | CASSQGTSGSETQYF | TRBJ2-5 | TRBD2 | - | TRBV4-2
TGTGCCAGCAGCGACAGGGCCAATAGCAATCAGCCCCAGCATTTT | CASSDRANSNQPQHF | TRBJ1-5 | TRBD1 | - | TRBV27
TGTGCCAGCAGCACGCCCCGGAGGAATTACAATGAGCAGTTCTTC | CASSTPRRNYNEQFF | TRBJ2-1 | - | - | TRBV21-1
TGTGCCAGCAGCGAACAGGGGGCTGATGGCTACACCTTC | CASSEQGADGYTF | TRBJ1-2 | TRBD1 | - | TRBV2
TGTGCCAGCAGCAAGCCCGGGGGGGGCATGGGGTTAATAGATACGCAGTATTTT | CASSKPGGGMGLIDTQYF | TRBJ2-3 | - | - | TRBV21-1
TGTGCCAGCAGCTACGATGGTTTTCTCGGGACTGAAGCTTTCTTT | CASSYDGFLGTEAFF | TRBJ1-1 | - | - | TRBV6-5
TGTGCCAGCTCACCTGGGACAGGGTCTTACGAGCAGTACTTC | CASSPGTGSYEQYF | TRBJ2-7 | TRBD1 | - | TRBV18
TGCAGCGCCGGGACAGGGATCGAGCAGTACTTC | CSAGTGIEQYF | TRBJ2-7 | TRBD1 | few | TRBV29-1
TGCAGCGTTGAATCGGGGTCCGAGACCCAGTACTTC | CSVESGSETQYF | TRBJ2-5 | - | - | TRBV29-1
TGTGCCAGCAGTCCGGGGACTAGCGGGTCAGAGACTCAGTACTTC | CASSPGTSGSETQYF | TRBJ2-5 | TRBD2 | - | TRBV6-1
TGTGCCGCCAGACTAGCGGGAGGGACCGGGGAGCTGTTTTTT | CAARLAGGTGELFF | TRBJ2-2 | TRBD2 | - | TRBV6-1
TGTGCAAGCAGCTCCCAGGGGCCCAGCTACTACGAGCAGTACTTC | CASSSQGPSYYEQYF | TRBJ2-7 | - | - | TRBV9
TGTGCCAGCCGATCCGAAGCAAGGGGGAATGAAAAACTGTTTTTT | CASRSEARGNEKLFF | TRBJ1-4 | - | - | TRBV27